This T cell receptor beta chain is from a study of molecular identifiers for immune sequencing clone quantification. Study results and limitations: More than 98% of effector molecules, versus under 1% of naive-cell molecules, belonged to clones above 20 RNA copies.

TCRdb redid the calling of the PCR reads with MiXCR, one entry per CDR3 protein. The sample includes over 600,000 distinct CDR3 sequences, just under 20% of them seen just once. Germline V CDR1 and CDR2: LNHDA, SQIVND (reference sequence). Trimming took off 3 bases at V and 0 bases at J, with 15 bases between the two ends. The length of the CDR3 is 17 residues. This clonotype was observed at least ten times. Its target is not known. This chain uses TRBV19 with TRBJ2-4; a weak D match, TRBD2 (6 bases). The source of this sequence is a human donor in good health. Some libraries in this study had Jurkat cell RNA spiked in. Specimen: naive CD8+ T cells from blood, with Jurkat cell RNA spiked in. Subset given: FACS-sorted CD8+CD4-CCR7+CD45RA+ naive T cells. CDR3 bases: TGTGCCAGTAGTATGGGCTCTAGCGATGTAGCCAAAAACATTCAGTACTTC. The encoded protein is CASSMGSSDVAKNIQYF.